This T cell receptor (beta chain) was recovered during a study of blood T cells in healthy people across ages. Germline V lookup: CDR1 SGHVS, CDR2 FNYEAQ. CDR3 length equals 12 residues. Those donating, healthy Caucasian individuals from Russia, were aged about 6 to 100. A J-beta primer mix and a sample-barcoded 5' primer were used in a second PCR of about 7 to 12 cycles. TCRdb ran MiXCR on the 5' RACE reads and lists one entry per CDR3 protein. The table shows hundreds of thousands of distinct CDR3 sequences, with 58% occurring only once. Input material: blood. The clonotype originates from a man in his sixties in good health. The V gene is TRBV7-6, the J gene TRBJ2-5; D unresolved. TRBJ2-7 matches the DNA end more closely, so the J call is doubtful. The CDR3 DNA sequence: TGTGCCAGCAGCCCCAACGCTTACGAGCAGTACTTC. Translating it yields CASSPNAYEQYF.